These T cell receptor beta chains were read from a single sample in a study of control samples from healthy donors and cancer patients. The assay was immunoSEQ multiplex PCR, and TCRdb's table has in-frame clones only and misses some. Of about 84,000 clones listed, 80% to 90% are singletons. The sample comprised PBMCs. These receptor sequences come from a man in his 60s with head and neck cancer. CDR3s include the opening cysteine and the closing phenylalanine or tryptophan. A D gene is named only where the DNA matches it firmly. A clone size is listed for some rows: how often the clone was seen (once, few, many), or a class if it is expanded.

j_gene | v_gene | abundance | d_gene | CDR3nt | CDR3aa
TRBJ1-3 | TRBV19 | . | . | TGTGCCACTTCCCGCGGGACTGGAAACACCATATATTTT | CATSRGTGNTIYF
TRBJ1-4 | TRBV29-1 | . | . | TGCAGCGTTGCGGGGGTCGAGGAAAAACTGTTTTTT | CSVAGVEEKLFF
TRBJ2-1 | TRBV5-1 | . | TRBD2 | TGCGCCAGCCGACTAGCGGCTAACAATGAGCAGTTCTTC | CASRLAANNEQFF
TRBJ1-1 | TRBV7-2 | . | . | TGTGCCAGCAGCCTTCAAAGGGACATCACTGAAGCTTTCTTT | CASSLQRDITEAFF
TRBJ2-7 | TRBV27 | . | . | TGTGCCAGCAGATCCCGGGACGGACTCTACGAGCAGTACTTC | CASRSRDGLYEQYF
TRBJ2-1 | TRBV20-1 | . | TRBD2 | TGCAGTGCTAGTAAATCCCCTAGCGGGACGGGCGATGAGCAGTTCTTC | CSASKSPSGTGDEQFF
TRBJ1-2 | TRBV11-2 | . | . | TGTGCCAGCAGCCCGGGGACATGGACGGGGGGCTACACCTTC | CASSPGTWTGGYTF
TRBJ2-3 | TRBV6-5 | . | . | TGTGCCAGCAGTTACTCGCTACGGCTTAGCACAGATACGCAGTATTTT | CASSYSLRLSTDTQYF
TRBJ1-5 | TRBV6-2/TRBV6-3 | . | . | TGTGCCAGCAGTTACTCGATGCAGTCCCTCTTTGGGCCCCAGCATTTT | CASSYSMQSLFGPQHF
TRBJ1-1 | TRBV9 | . | . | TGTGCCAGCAGCGGTGGGCCCGGCATGAACACTGAAGCTTTCTTT | CASSGGPGMNTEAFF
TRBJ2-3 | TRBV7-8 | few | TRBD2 | TGTGCCAGCAGCTTAGACTTAGGACTAGCGGGAAGCCCAGATACGCAGTATTTT | CASSLDLGLAGSPDTQYF
TRBJ2-3 | TRBV5-4 | . | . | TGTGCCAGCAGCTTGAGTGGGAGCACAGATACGCAGTATTTT | CASSLSGSTDTQYF
TRBJ2-5 | TRBV5-6 | . | . | TGTGCCAGCAGCTCCGGGAGGACAGGATATTTAGCCCAGTACTTC | CASSSGRTGYLAQYF
TRBJ2-7 | TRBV27 | . | TRBD1 | TGTGCCAGCAGTACCCGGACAGGGGGTAGACTTTACGAGCAGTACTTC | CASSTRTGGRLYEQYF
TRBJ1-4 | TRBV4-1 | . | . | TGCGCCAGCAGCCAAGGAATTACAGCAACTAATGAAAAACTGTTTTTT | CASSQGITATNEKLFF